This T cell receptor beta chain was recorded in a study of response to subunit inactivated influenza vaccine. One entry per CDR3 protein, called by TCRdb with MiXCR from the RT-PCR reads. Among a few hundred thousand distinct CDR3 sequences listed, about 20% were seen once. The germline gives CDR1 SGHKS, CDR2 YYEKEE (reference sequence). With 5 bases clipped from V and 9 bases from J, the junction kept 6 bases outside the gene matches. The CDR3 covers 14 residues. Points on this clonotype: Its matching antigen is unknown.

Whole-study findings and limits: Authors suggested that a seasonal influenza vaccination recruits few new T cells each time.

Source: PBMCs from blood, taken 21 months after vaccination. The chain uses TRBV5-5 and TRBJ1-6; TRBD1 matches 9 bases. The TCR originated in a man aged 50-75 years who received an inactivated influenza vaccine. The CDR3 loop is CASSTGTGSSPLHF. In DNA form, the CDR3 reads TGTGCCAGCAGTACCGGGACAGGGAGTTCACCCCTCCACTTT.